The next 18 T cell receptor beta chains were all read from a single sample in a study of shared clonotypes between healthy human individuals. TCRdb keeps only in-frame clones here, not all; method: immunoSEQ multiplex PCR. The data hold a few hundred thousand clones, with around 81% observed a single time. What was sequenced was PBMCs. The receptors shown here come from a woman between 40 and 55 years old in good health. Some clones in this sample may be carry-over from other donors' samples.

The V gene is TRBV19, the J gene TRBJ2-7; perhaps D is TRBD1 or TRBD2 (6 bases each). Trimming shortened V by 3 bases and J by 6 bases, and 18 bases separated the two germline ends. The CDR3 contains 15 residues. Looked up from germline, CDR1 is LNHDA and CDR2 is SQIVND (reference sequence). The CDR3 sequence: CASSIFTGKGGEQYF. CDR3 coding DNA: TGTGCCAGTAGTATTTTTACCGGGAAGGGGGGCGAGCAGTACTTC.

This clone came up once. The gene calls are TRBV15 and TRBJ2-1; 9 nucleotides line up with TRBD2. Per the germline V gene, CDR1 is LNHNV and CDR2 is YYDKDF (reference sequence). Trimming at V came to 1 base and at J to 4 bases, leaving 2 bases not matched to a gene. This CDR3 comprises 15 residues. The CDR3 region has the DNA TGTGCCACCAGCAGAGCTAGCGGGACGTACAATGAGCAGTTCTTC. Its protein product is CATSRASGTYNEQFF.

The genes are TRBV7-9 and TRBJ1-1, with D maybe TRBD1 (5 bases). The ends were cut back, 7 bases at V and 4 bases at J, with 19 bases in the middle. The CDR3 covers 15 residues. Germline lookup yields CDR1 SEHNR and CDR2 FQNEAQ (reference sequence). The CDR3 DNA reads as TGTGCCAGCATACAAAGTGGGGGGTTGGGCACTGAAGCTTTCTTT. Encoded protein: CASIQSGGLGTEAFF.

The J gene is TRBJ2-7, the V gene TRBV27, with D maybe TRBD2 (9 bases). CDR1 and CDR2 (germline): MNHEY, SMNVEV (reference sequence). This CDR3 is built from 21 residues. Trimming shortened V by 6 bases and J by 4 bases, and 37 bases separated the two germline ends. CDR3 nucleotides: TGTGCCAGCAGCCGGCGATCAACCGGGACAGGCATAGCGGGAGCGGGGTACGAGCAGTACTTC. Its translation: CASSRRSTGTGIAGAGYEQYF.

V and J are TRBV7-8 and TRBJ2-7, with 16 bases identical to TRBD2. V dropped 4 bases and J dropped 2; count of bases not matched to a gene: 8. The CDR3 has 18 residues. CDR1 is SGHVS, CDR2 FQNEAQ, per germline. CDR3 DNA: TGTGCCAGCAGCTCAGGGACTAGCGGGAGGGTATTAACCTACGAGCAGTACTTC. Translating gives CASSSGTSGRVLTYEQYF.

This clone appeared a single time. The rearrangement joins TRBV28 to TRBJ2-7; tentative D call: TRBD2 (5 bases). Germline V gene data show CDR1 as MDHEN and CDR2 as SYDVKM. V dropped 5 bases and J dropped 2 bases, with 13 bases sitting between them. The CDR3 length is 14 residues. CDR3 protein: CASSRTQKTYEQYF. DNA of the CDR3: TGTGCCAGCAGTCGGACTCAAAAGACCTACGAGCAGTACTTC.

As to this clone: A far larger clone is only one base removed, so a read error is likely. This chain links TRBV6-5 with TRBJ2-2, with 7 nucleotides matching TRBD1. This CDR3 is 15 amino acids long. From germline, CDR1 is MNHEY and CDR2 SVGAGI. With V trimmed by 2 bases and J by 4 bases, 4 bases remained unmatched. Written as DNA, the CDR3 is TGTGCCAGCAGTTACGGGACAGACAGCACCGGGGAGCTGTTTTTT. It encodes CASSYGTDSTGELFF.

The rearrangement uses TRBV10-3 and TRBJ2-7; D not resolved. Germline V lookup: CDR1 ENHRY, CDR2 SYGVKD. Trimming removed 4 bases at V and 6 bases at J, with 13 bases between. The CDR3 loop spans 13 amino acids. CDR3 sequence (DNA): TGTGCCATCAGTGGGGTCACCTCGGGCGAGCAGTACTTC. Protein: CAISGVTSGEQYF.

The chain combines TRBV19 with TRBJ2-1, with D possibly TRBD2 on 6 matching bases. Germline CDR1 reads LNHDA; CDR2 reads SQIVND (reference sequence). CDR3 length: 13 amino acids. V lost 6 bases and J lost 9, with 15 bases in between. The chain's CDR3 is CASSFLALREQFF. CDR3 bases: TGTGCCAGTAGCTTCCTAGCGTTACGTGAGCAGTTCTTC.

The V gene is TRBV5-1, the J gene TRBJ2-5; D remains ambiguous. Deletions cut 4 bases from V and 5 bases from J, with 15 bases between. Per the germline V gene, CDR1 is SGHRS and CDR2 is YFSETQ. The CDR3 is made up of 14 amino acids. The CDR3 sequence: CASSGARSEETQYF. The CDR3 nucleotides are TGCGCCAGCAGCGGTGCCAGATCGGAGGAGACCCAGTACTTC.

V gene TRBV28 combines with J gene TRBJ2-7, with 9 positions matching TRBD1. Unmatched junction bases numbered 6, after V lost 3 bases and J lost 6 bases. The CDR3 covers 14 residues. CDR1 and CDR2 from the germline V gene are MDHEN and SYDVKM. The CDR3 DNA is TGTGCCAGCAGTTTCTCGGACAGGGGTGGCGAGCAGTACTTC. Its translation: CASSFSDRGGEQYF.

The chain couples TRBV19 to TRBJ1-1, with 12 nucleotides matching TRBD1. The ends lost 7 bases at V and 6 bases at J; junction bases unmatched: 9. Per germline, CDR1 LNHDA and CDR2 SQIVND (reference sequence). This CDR3 is 15 amino acids long. The CDR3 protein is CASTWRDRGPPEAFF. The CDR3 nucleotides read TGTGCCAGTACCTGGAGGGACAGGGGGCCCCCTGAAGCTTTCTTT.

The chain carries TRBV14 and TRBJ2-7; 7 positions agree with TRBD1. Trimming at V came to 2 bases and at J to 2 bases, leaving 6 bases not matched to a gene. Germline V gene data show CDR1 as SGHDN and CDR2 as FVKESK. The CDR3 length is 15 residues. The CDR3: CASSQSAGGPYEQYF. As DNA, the CDR3 is TGTGCCAGCAGCCAATCGGCAGGGGGTCCCTACGAGCAGTACTTC.

Comments on this clone: A read error may account for a junction end that differs from germline. This chain uses TRBV11-3 with TRBJ1-2, with D possibly TRBD1 on 5 matching bases. The CDR3 runs to 16 residues. Germline V gene data show CDR1 as SGHNT and CDR2 as YENEEA. CDR3 sequence: CASSLDGDLGTYSYTF. DNA of the CDR3: TGTGCCAGCAGCTTGGATGGCGATCTCGGGACCTATAGCTACACCTTC.

In the case of this clone: The sample holds other DNA sequences that translate to the same CDR3. The gene calls are TRBV2 and TRBJ2-5; TRBD1 is a possible D gene (6 bases). The CDR3 runs to 13 residues. V was shortened by 8 bases and J by 5 bases, with 15 bases between the two germline ends. CDR1 SNHLY and CDR2 FYNNEI come from the germline V gene. The CDR3 nucleotides are TGTGCCAGCTCGGAACAGGGTGGCGAGACCCAGTACTTC. Its translation: CASSEQGGETQYF.

Details on this clone: One end of the junction fails to match germline, which may point to a read error. The V call is TRBV7-9, the J call TRBJ2-5; 10 bases match TRBD2. Germline CDR1 is SEHNR and CDR2 is FQNEAQ (reference sequence). CDR3 length equals 12 residues. CDR3 nucleotide sequence: TGTGCCAGCAGCTTCGGACTAGCGGAGTCCCACTTC. Protein product: CASSFGLAESHF.

This clone was found many times. Additional DNA sequences in this sample encode the identical CDR3. The chain joins TRBV18 to TRBJ1-1, with a weak D call TRBD1 (5 bases). The CDR3 runs to 16 residues. V dropped 6 bases and J dropped 1 base, with 18 bases sitting between them. Germline V lookup: CDR1 KGHSH, CDR2 LQKENI. In DNA form, the CDR3 reads TGTGCCAGCTCCCTCCGTGGGGGATCAGGGAACACTGAAGCTTTCTTT. Its translation is CASSLRGGSGNTEAFF.

This sequence joins TRBV5-1 and TRBJ2-6; D is unclear. Trimming left V 4 bases short and J 2 bases short, with 10 bases between. CDR3 length: 15 residues. From germline, CDR1 is SGHRS and CDR2 YFSETQ. In DNA, the CDR3 is TGCGCCAGCAGCCTCTCTTTGCCTGGGGCCAACGTCCTGACTTTC. Translation gives CASSLSLPGANVLTF.